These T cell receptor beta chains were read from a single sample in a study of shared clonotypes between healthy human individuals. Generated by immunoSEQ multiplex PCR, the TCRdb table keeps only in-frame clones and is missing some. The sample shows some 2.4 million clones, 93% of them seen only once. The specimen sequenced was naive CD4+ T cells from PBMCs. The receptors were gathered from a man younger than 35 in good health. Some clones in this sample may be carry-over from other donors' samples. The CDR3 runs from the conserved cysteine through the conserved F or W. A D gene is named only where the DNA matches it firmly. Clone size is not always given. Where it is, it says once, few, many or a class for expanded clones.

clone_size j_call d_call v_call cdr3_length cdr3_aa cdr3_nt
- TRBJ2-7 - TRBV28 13 CASSLRGLYEQYF TGTGCCAGCAGTTTGCGGGGACTCTACGAGCAGTACTTC
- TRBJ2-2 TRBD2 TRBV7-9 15 CASSSGSGSPGELFF TGTGCCAGCAGCTCAGGTAGCGGGAGTCCCGGGGAGCTGTTTTTT
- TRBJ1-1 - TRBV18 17 CASSPYLISGANTEAFF TGTGCCAGCTCACCGTACCTCATTTCAGGGGCGAACACTGAAGCTTTCTTT
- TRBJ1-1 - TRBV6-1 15 CASPFSPRGSAEAFF TGTGCCAGTCCCTTTTCGCCTAGAGGTAGCGCTGAAGCTTTCTTT
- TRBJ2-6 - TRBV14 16 CASSQEMSSGANVLTF TGTGCCAGCAGCCAAGAGATGAGCTCTGGGGCCAACGTCCTGACTTTC
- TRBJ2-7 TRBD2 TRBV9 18 CASSPQRTSGRRSYEQYF TGTGCCAGCAGCCCCCAGCGGACTAGCGGGAGACGAAGCTACGAGCAGTACTTC
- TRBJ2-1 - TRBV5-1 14 CASTLGAVLNEQFF TGCGCCAGCACCCTTGGCGCGGTTCTGAATGAGCAGTTCTTC
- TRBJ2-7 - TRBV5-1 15 CASSLVGGGYYEQYF TGCGCCAGCAGCTTGGTCGGGGGCGGCTACTACGAGCAGTACTTC
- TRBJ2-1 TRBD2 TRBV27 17 CASSLLVGLPGTGEQFF TGTGCCAGCAGTTTATTAGTGGGACTACCCGGAACAGGTGAGCAGTTCTTC
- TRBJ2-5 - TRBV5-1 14 CASSLGGPGETQYF TGCGCCAGCAGCTTGGGGGGGCCTGGAGAGACCCAGTACTTC
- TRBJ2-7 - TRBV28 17 CASSLSRLRDRSYEQYF TGTGCCAGCAGTTTATCAAGGCTTCGTGACAGGTCCTACGAGCAGTACTTC
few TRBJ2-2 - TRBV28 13 CASSWANTGELFF TGTGCCAGCAGTTGGGCGAACACCGGGGAGCTGTTTTTT
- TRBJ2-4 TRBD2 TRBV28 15 CASSLAGGERNIQYF TGTGCCAGCAGTTTAGCGGGAGGGGAGAGAAACATTCAGTACTTC
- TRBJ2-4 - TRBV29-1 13 CSVEDGTKNIQYF TGCAGCGTTGAAGACGGGACCAAAAACATTCAGTACTTC
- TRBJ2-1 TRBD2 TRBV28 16 CASRATSGNNYNEQFF TGTGCCAGCAGGGCGACTAGCGGGAACAATTACAATGAGCAGTTCTTC
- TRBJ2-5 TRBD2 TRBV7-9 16 CASSLELWREKETQYF TGTGCCAGCAGCTTAGAGCTTTGGCGGGAGAAAGAGACCCAGTACTTC
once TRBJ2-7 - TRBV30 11 CAWGIRDEQYF TGTGCCTGGGGAATACGCGACGAGCAGTACTTC
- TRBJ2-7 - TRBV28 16 CASSSSPGVDRYEQYF TGTGCCAGCAGTTCAAGCCCAGGGGTTGATCGTTACGAGCAGTACTTC
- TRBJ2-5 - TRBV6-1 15 CASSGQPSGQETQYF TGTGCCAGCAGCGGACAGCCAAGTGGGCAAGAGACCCAGTACTTC
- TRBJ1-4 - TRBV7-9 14 CASSSRGIGEKLFF TGTGCCAGCAGCAGCAGGGGAATCGGGGAAAAACTGTTTTTT
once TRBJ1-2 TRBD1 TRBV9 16 CASSGGLTGAGYGYTF TGTGCCAGCAGCGGAGGGTTGACAGGGGCTGGCTATGGCTACACCTTC
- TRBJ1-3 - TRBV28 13 CASRGPLGNTIYF TGTGCCAGCAGAGGTCCCTTAGGAAACACCATATATTTT
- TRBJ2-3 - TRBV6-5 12 CASRRSTDTQYF TGTGCCAGCAGGCGGAGCACAGATACGCAGTATTTT
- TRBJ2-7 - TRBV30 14 CAWSRNSLGDEQYF TGTGCCTGGAGCCGTAACAGCTTAGGGGACGAGCAGTACTTC
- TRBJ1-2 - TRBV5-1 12 CASSLEKGGYTF TGCGCCAGCAGCTTGGAGAAAGGGGGCTACACCTTC
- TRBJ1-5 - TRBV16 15 CASSRWHAGNQPQHF TGTGCCAGCAGCCGGTGGCACGCGGGCAATCAGCCCCAGCATTTT
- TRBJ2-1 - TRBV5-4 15 CASSLGPSSYNEQFF TGTGCCAGCAGCTTGGGGCCTAGCTCCTACAATGAGCAGTTCTTC
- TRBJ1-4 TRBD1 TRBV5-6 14 CASSWGTVNEKLFF TGTGCCAGCAGCTGGGGGACAGTTAATGAAAAACTGTTTTTT
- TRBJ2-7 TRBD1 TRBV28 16 CASSLRPGTATYEQYF TGTGCCAGCAGTTTACGGCCCGGGACAGCCACCTACGAGCAGTACTTC
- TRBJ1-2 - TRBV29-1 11 CSVGGSYGYTF TGCAGCGTGGGGGGCAGCTATGGCTACACCTTC
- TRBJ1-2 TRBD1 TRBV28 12 CASSRGQGGYTF TGTGCCAGCAGTCGGGGACAGGGAGGCTACACCTTC
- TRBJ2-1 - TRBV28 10 CASAAREQFF TGTGCCAGCGCGGCCAGGGAGCAGTTCTTC
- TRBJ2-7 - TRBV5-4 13 CASSLAGTDEQYF TGTGCCAGCAGCCTGGCGGGGACGGACGAGCAGTACTTC
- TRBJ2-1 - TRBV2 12 CASSVGYNEQFF TGTGCCAGCAGTGTCGGTTACAATGAGCAGTTCTTC
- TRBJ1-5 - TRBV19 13 CASSYGVVQPQHF TGTGCCAGTTCATATGGGGTCGTGCAGCCCCAGCATTTT
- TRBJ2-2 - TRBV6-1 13 CASITTGTGELFF TGTGCCAGCATTACGACTGGGACCGGGGAGCTGTTTTTT
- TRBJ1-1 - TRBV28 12 CASSQGNTEAFF TGTGCCAGCAGTCAAGGGAACACTGAAGCTTTCTTT
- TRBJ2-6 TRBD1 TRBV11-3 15 CASSLFSGQGNVLTF TGTGCCAGCAGCCTGTTCTCCGGACAGGGTAACGTCCTGACTTTC
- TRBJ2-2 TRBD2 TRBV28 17 CASSFLGSGRRTGELFF TGTGCCAGCAGTTTTTTGGGCAGCGGGAGACGGACCGGGGAGCTGTTTTTT
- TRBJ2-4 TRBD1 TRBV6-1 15 CASNGQGVAKNIQYF TGTGCCAGCAACGGACAGGGAGTAGCCAAAAACATTCAGTACTTC
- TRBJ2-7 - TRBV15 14 CATSSGPGPYEQYF TGTGCCACCAGCAGTGGACCAGGACCCTACGAGCAGTACTTC
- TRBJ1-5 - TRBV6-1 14 CASSEARRNQPQHF TGTGCCAGCAGTGAAGCTAGACGCAATCAGCCCCAGCATTTT
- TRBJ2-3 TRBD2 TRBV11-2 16 CASSSLRTSGPDTQYF TGTGCCAGCAGCTCCCTAAGGACTAGCGGGCCAGATACGCAGTATTTT
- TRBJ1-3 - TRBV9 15 CASSERTASGNTIYF TGTGCCAGCAGCGAAAGGACAGCCTCTGGAAACACCATATATTTT
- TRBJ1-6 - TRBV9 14 CASSVQGSGSPLHF TGTGCCAGCAGCGTTCAGGGCTCCGGCTCACCCCTCCACTTT
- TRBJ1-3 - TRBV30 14 CAWNMGGTGNTIYF TGTGCCTGGAACATGGGGGGGACTGGAAACACCATATATTTT
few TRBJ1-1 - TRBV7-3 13 CASSPSTGTEAFF TGTGCCAGCAGCCCATCCACGGGCACTGAAGCTTTCTTT
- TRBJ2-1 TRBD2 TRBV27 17 CASSLVMLAGPAPAGFF TGTGCCAGCAGTTTAGTTATGCTAGCGGGACCAGCCCCAGCAGGGTTCTTC
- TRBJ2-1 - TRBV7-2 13 CASSSDWGNEQFF TGTGCCAGCAGCTCGGACTGGGGGAATGAGCAGTTCTTC
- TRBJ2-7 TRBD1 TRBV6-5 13 CASSRRQGIEQYF TGTGCCAGCAGCCGCAGACAGGGTATCGAGCAGTACTTC
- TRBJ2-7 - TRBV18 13 CATFRGLGDEQYF TGTGCCACCTTCAGAGGCCTCGGGGACGAGCAGTACTTC
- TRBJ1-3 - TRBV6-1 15 CASSDRDISGNTIYF TGTGCCAGCAGTGACCGGGACATCTCTGGAAACACCATATATTTT
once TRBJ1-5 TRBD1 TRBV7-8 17 CASSLLGQGGSNQPQHF TGTGCCAGCAGCTTACTGGGGCAGGGGGGAAGCAATCAGCCCCAGCATTTT
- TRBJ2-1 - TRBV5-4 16 CASSLAGGGAYNEQFF TGTGCCAGCAGCTTGGCCGGCGGGGGCGCCTACAATGAGCAGTTCTTC
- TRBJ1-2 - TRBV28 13 CASREGPAYGYTF TGTGCCAGCAGGGAGGGGCCTGCCTATGGCTACACCTTC
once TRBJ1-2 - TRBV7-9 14 CASSLAPKTYGYTF TGTGCCAGCAGCTTAGCGCCGAAAACGTATGGCTACACCTTC
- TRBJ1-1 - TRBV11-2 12 CASSLVDTEAFF TGTGCCAGCAGCTTAGTTGACACTGAAGCTTTCTTT